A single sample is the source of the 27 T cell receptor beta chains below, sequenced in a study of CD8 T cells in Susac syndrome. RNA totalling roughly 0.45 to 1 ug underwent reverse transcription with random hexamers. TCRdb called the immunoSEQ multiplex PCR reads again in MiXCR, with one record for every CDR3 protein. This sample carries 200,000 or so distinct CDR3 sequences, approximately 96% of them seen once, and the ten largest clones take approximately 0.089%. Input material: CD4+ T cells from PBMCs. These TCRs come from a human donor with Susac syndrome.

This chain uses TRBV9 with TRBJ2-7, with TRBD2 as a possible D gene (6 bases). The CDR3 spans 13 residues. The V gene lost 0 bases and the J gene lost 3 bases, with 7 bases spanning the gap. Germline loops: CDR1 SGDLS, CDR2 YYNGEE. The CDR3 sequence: CASSVVGGYEQYF. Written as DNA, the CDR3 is TGTGCCAGCAGCGTAGTCGGGGGCTACGAGCAGTACTTC.

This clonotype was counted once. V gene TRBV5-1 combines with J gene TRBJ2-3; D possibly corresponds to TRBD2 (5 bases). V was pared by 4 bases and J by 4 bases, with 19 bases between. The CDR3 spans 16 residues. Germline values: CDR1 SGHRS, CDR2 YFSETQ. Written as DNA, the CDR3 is TGCGCCAGCAGCCCTACAGCCTCGGGGTTCGCAGATACGCAGTATTTT. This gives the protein CASSPTASGFADTQYF.

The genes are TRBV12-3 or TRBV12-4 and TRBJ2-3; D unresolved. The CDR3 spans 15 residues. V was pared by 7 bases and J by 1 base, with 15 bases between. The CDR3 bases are TGTGCCAGCACCCTTGGGGTGAGCCGCACAGATACGCAGTATTTT. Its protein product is CASTLGVSRTDTQYF.

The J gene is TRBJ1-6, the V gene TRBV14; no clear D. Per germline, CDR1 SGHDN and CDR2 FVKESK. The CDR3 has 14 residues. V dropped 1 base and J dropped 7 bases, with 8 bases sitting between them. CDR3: CASSQGGPNSPLHF. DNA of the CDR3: TGTGCCAGCAGCCAAGGAGGTCCGAATTCACCCCTCCACTTT.

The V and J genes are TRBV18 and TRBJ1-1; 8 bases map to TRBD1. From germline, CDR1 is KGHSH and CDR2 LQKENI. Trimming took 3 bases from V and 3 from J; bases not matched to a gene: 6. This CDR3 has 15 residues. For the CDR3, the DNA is TGTGCCAGCTCACCTTCAGGGGGCGCCGACACTGAAGCTTTCTTT. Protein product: CASSPSGGADTEAFF. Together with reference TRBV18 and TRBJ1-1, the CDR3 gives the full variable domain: NAGVMQNPRHLVRRRGQEARLRCSPMKGHSHVYWYRQLPEEGLKFMVYLQKENIIDESGMPKERFSAEFPKEGPSILRIQQVVRGDSAAYFCASSPSGGADTEAFFGQGTRLTVV.

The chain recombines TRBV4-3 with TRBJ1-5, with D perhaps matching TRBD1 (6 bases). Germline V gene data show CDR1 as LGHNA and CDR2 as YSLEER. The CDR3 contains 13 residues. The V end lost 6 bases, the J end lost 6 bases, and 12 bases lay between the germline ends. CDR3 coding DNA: TGCGCCAGCAGTTACGGACAGTCTCAGCCCCAGCATTTT. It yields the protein CASSYGQSQPQHF.

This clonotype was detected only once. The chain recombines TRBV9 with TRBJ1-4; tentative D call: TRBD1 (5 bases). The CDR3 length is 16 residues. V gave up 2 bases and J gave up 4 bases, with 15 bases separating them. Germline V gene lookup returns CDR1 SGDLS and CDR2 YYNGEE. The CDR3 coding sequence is TGTGCCAGCAGCGTTGACAACGGCAGGGTTAATGAAAAACTGTTTTTT. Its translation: CASSVDNGRVNEKLFF.

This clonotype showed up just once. CDR3 coding DNA: TGTGCCAGCAACAAAAGGGGCGGGGATTTGGACTATGGCTACACCTTC. This encodes CASNKRGGDLDYGYTF. The gene calls are TRBV4-2 and TRBJ1-2; D is perhaps TRBD1 (5 bases). Trimming stripped 7 bases from V and 3 bases from J, with 21 bases between. The CDR3 covers 16 residues. The germline gives CDR1 LGHNA, CDR2 YNFKEQ.

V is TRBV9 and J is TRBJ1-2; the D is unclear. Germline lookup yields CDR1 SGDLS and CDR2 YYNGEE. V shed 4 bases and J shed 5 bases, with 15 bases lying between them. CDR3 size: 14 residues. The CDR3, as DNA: TGTGCCAGCAGCTATTCAGGAGTTGAATATGGCTACACCTTC. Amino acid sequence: CASSYSGVEYGYTF.

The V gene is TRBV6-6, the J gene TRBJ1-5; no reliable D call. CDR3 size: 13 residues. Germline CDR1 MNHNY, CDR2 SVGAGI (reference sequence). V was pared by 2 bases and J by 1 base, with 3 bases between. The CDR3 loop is CASSYLSNQPQHF. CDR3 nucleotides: TGTGCCAGCAGTTACCTCAGCAATCAGCCCCAGCATTTT.

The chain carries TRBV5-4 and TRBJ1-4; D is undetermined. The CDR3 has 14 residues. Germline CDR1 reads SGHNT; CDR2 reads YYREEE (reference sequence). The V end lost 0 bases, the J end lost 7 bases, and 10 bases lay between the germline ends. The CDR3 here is CASSLGGRGEKLFF. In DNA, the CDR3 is TGTGCCAGCAGCTTGGGAGGGCGGGGTGAAAAACTGTTTTTT.

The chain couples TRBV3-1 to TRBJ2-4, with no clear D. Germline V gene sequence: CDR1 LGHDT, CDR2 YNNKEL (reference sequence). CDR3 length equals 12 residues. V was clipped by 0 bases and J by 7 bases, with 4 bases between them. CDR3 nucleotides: TGTGCCAGCAGCCAAGAAAGGAACATTCAGTACTTC. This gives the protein CASSQERNIQYF. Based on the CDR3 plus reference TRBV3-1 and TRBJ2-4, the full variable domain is DTAVSQTPKYLVTQMGNDKSIKCEQNLGHDTMYWYKQDSKKFLKIMFSYNNKELIINETVPNRFSPKSPDKAHLNLHINSLELGDSAVYFCASSQERNIQYFGAGTRLSVL.

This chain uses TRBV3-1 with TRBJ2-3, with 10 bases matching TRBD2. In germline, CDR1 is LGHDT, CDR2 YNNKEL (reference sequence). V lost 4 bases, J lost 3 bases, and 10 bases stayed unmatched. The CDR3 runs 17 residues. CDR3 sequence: CASSPLGSSGGTDTQYF. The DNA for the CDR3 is TGTGCCAGCAGCCCACTCGGTTCTAGCGGGGGAACAGATACGCAGTATTTT.

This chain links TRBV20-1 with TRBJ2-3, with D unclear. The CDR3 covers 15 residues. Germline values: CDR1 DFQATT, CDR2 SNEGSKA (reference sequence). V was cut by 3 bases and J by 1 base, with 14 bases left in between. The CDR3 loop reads CSASPQAWGTDTQYF. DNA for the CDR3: TGCAGTGCTAGCCCCCAAGCCTGGGGCACAGATACGCAGTATTTT.

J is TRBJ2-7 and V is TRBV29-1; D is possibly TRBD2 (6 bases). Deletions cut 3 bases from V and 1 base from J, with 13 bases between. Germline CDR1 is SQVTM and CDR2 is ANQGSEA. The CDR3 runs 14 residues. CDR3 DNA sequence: TGCAGCGTTGATGGCGGGACGGGTTCCTACGAGCAGTACTTC. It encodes CSVDGGTGSYEQYF.

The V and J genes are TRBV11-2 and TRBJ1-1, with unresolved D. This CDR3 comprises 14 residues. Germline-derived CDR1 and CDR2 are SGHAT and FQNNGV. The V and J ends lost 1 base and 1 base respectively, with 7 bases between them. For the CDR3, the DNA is TGTGCCAGCAGCTTAGGGTTGGAGAACACTGAAGCTTTCTTT. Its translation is CASSLGLENTEAFF.

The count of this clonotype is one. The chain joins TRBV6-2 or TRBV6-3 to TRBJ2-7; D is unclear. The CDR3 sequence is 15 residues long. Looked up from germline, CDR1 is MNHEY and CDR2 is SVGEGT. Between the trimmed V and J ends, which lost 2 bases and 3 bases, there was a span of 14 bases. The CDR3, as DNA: TGTGCCAGCAGTTACAACGAGAAATCTGGCTACGAGCAGTACTTC. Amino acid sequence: CASSYNEKSGYEQYF.

The chain's CDR3 is CATSREPQENYGYTF. The DNA for the CDR3 is TGTGCCACCAGCAGAGAGCCCCAGGAGAACTATGGCTACACCTTC. This chain links TRBV15 with TRBJ1-2; no reliable D call. Germline CDR1 reads LNHNV; CDR2 reads YYDKDF (reference sequence). The V gene lost 0 bases and the J gene lost 2 bases, with 10 bases spanning the gap. CDR3 length: 15 amino acids.

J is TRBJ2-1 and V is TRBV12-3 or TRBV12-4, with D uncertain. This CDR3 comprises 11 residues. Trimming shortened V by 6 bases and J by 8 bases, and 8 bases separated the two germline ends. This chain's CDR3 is CASSSRHEQFF. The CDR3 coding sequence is TGTGCCAGCAGCTCTCGCCATGAGCAGTTCTTC.

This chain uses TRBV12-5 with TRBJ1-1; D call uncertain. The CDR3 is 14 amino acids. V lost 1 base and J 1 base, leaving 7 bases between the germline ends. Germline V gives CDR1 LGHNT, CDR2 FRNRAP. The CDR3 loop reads CASGLGAPNTEAFF. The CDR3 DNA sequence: TGTGCTAGTGGTTTGGGCGCACCGAACACTGAAGCTTTCTTT.

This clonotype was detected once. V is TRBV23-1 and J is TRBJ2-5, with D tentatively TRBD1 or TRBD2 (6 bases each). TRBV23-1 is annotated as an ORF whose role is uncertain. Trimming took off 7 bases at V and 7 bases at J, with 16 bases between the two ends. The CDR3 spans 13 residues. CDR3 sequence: CASNGGPPVTQYF. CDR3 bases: TGCGCCAGCAATGGGGGGCCGCCGGTGACCCAGTACTTC.

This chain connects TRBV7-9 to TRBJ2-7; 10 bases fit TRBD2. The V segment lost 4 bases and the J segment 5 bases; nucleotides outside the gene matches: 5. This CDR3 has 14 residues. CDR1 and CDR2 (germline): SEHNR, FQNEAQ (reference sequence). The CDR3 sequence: CASSSAGGLNEQYF. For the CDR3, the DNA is TGTGCCAGCAGCTCAGCGGGGGGGCTCAACGAGCAGTACTTC. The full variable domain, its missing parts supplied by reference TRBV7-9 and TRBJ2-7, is DTGVSQNPRHKITKRGQNVTFRCDPISEHNRLYWYRQTLGQGPEFLTYFQNEAQLEKSRLLSDRFSAERPKGSFSTLEIQRTEQGDSAMYLCASSSAGGLNEQYFGPGTRLTVT.

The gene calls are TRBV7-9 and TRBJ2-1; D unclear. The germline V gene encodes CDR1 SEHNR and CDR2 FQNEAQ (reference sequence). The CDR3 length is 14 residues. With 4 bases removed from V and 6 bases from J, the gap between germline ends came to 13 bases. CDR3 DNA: TGTGCCAGCAGCTCTACCGATGGCCTCAATGAGCAGTTCTTC. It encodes CASSSTDGLNEQFF.

The CDR3 loop is CASSPRPRGGELFF. The DNA for the CDR3 is TGTGCCAGCAGCCCCCGTCCCCGGGGCGGGGAGCTGTTTTTT. The chain couples TRBV9 to TRBJ2-2, with TRBD2 as a possible D gene (5 bases). The CDR3 is 14 amino acids. Trimming left V 4 bases short and J 7 bases short, with 14 bases between. Germline loops: CDR1 SGDLS, CDR2 YYNGEE.

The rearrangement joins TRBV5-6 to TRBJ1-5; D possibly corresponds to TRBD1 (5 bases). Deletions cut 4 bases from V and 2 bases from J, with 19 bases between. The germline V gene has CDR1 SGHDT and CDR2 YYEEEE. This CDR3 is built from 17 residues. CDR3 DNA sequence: TGTGCCAGCAGCCGATTCGGCCAGGGAGACGGCAATCAGCCCCAGCATTTT. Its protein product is CASSRFGQGDGNQPQHF.

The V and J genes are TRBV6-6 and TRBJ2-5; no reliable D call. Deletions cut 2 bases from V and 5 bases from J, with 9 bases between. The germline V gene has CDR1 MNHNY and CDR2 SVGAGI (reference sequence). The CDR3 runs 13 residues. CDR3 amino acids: CASSYEVFETQYF. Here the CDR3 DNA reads TGTGCCAGCAGTTACGAGGTCTTTGAGACCCAGTACTTC.

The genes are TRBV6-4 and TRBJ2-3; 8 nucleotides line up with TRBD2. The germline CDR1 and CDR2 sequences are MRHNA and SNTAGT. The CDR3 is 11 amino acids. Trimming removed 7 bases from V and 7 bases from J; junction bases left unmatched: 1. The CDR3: CASTGGNTQYF. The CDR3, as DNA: TGTGCCAGCACGGGGGGGAATACGCAGTATTTT.